What follows are 20 T cell receptor beta chains derived from one specimen sequenced in a study of spatial heterogeneity in lung cancer. Each CDR3 protein gets one entry after TCRdb re-called the 5' RACE reads with MiXCR. Of about 38,000 distinct CDR3 sequences listed, roughly 5.5% are singletons. Time point given: sample taken at primary tumor resection. Material for sequencing was whole RNA from tumor, nontumor lung or frozen PBMC, left unsorted. Sequencing was performed on PBMCs, taken at surgery. Receptors originate from a female donor with early-stage non-small cell lung cancer.

This clonotype was seen many times. V usage is TRBV6-1 and J usage is TRBJ1-5; no clear D gene. Germline values: CDR1 MNHNS, CDR2 SASEGT. Trimming took 1 base from V and 1 from J, leaving 5 bases between them. The CDR3 consists of 14 residues. For the CDR3, the DNA is TGTGCCAGCAGTGAAGGTGAGAGCAATCAGCCCCAGCATTTT. Its protein is CASSEGESNQPQHF.

This clonotype was observed at least ten times. This chain uses TRBV7-9 with TRBJ1-5; D is uncertain. V was trimmed by 6 bases and J by 0 bases, leaving 9 bases between them. The germline V gene has CDR1 SEHNR and CDR2 FQNEAQ (reference sequence). The CDR3 is 14 amino acids. The CDR3 region has the DNA TGTGCCAGCAGTAGTCAGCATAGCAATCAGCCCCAGCATTTT. Protein product: CASSSQHSNQPQHF.

This clonotype has ten or more counts. The chain uses TRBV10-3 and TRBJ1-1; D gene ambiguous. This CDR3 comprises 12 residues. Germline V gene lookup returns CDR1 ENHRY and CDR2 SYGVKD. With 0 bases removed from V and 13 bases from J, the gap between germline ends came to 12 bases. Here the CDR3 reads CAISESTAFVFF. CDR3 nucleotides: TGTGCCATCAGTGAGTCCACAGCGTTCGTTTTCTTT.

The CDR3 coding sequence is TGTGCCAGCAGCTGGGCCCGGAATGAGCAGTTCTTC. Amino acids: CASSWARNEQFF. The V and J genes are TRBV13 and TRBJ2-1; D not certain. Trimming removed 4 bases from V and 7 bases from J, with 8 bases in between. CDR1 and CDR2 (germline): PRHDT, FYEKMQ (reference sequence). The CDR3 has 12 residues.

CDR3 in DNA: TGTGCCAGTAGGGTATTCCTGACAGGAGTTAATGAAAAACTGTTTTTT. Translating gives CASRVFLTGVNEKLFF. The genes are TRBV19 and TRBJ1-4; tentative D call: TRBD1 (6 bases). Trimming took off 6 bases at V and 4 bases at J, with 18 bases between the two ends. The germline V gene has CDR1 LNHDA and CDR2 SQIVND (reference sequence). CDR3 length: 16 amino acids.

This clonotype was seen more than once but under ten times. This sequence joins TRBV28 and TRBJ1-1; the D is unclear. The CDR3 is made up of 12 amino acids. The ends were cut back, 5 bases at V and 0 bases at J, with 4 bases in the middle. Germline CDR1 is MDHEN and CDR2 is SYDVKM. CDR3 residues: CASSLVNTEAFF. In DNA form, the CDR3 reads TGTGCCAGCAGTCTAGTGAACACTGAAGCTTTCTTT.

This clonotype was counted at least ten times. The chain recombines TRBV12-3 or TRBV12-4 with TRBJ2-1; 7 nucleotides align to TRBD1. This CDR3 contains 15 residues. The ends lost 3 bases at V and 8 bases at J; junction bases unmatched: 10. The CDR3 nucleotides are TGTGCCAGCAGTTTCACAGGGGCCCGGGGTGATGAGCAGTTCTTC. As protein: CASSFTGARGDEQFF.

This clonotype was recorded many times. The chain employs TRBV5-1 and TRBJ1-6; D uncertain. Germline CDR1 is SGHRS and CDR2 is YFSETQ. With 0 bases removed from V and 3 bases from J, the gap between germline ends came to 10 bases. The CDR3 totals 16 residues. For the CDR3, the DNA is TGCGCCAGCAGCTTGGCCCGGGGAAACTATAATTCACCCCTCCACTTT. It codes for CASSLARGNYNSPLHF. The full variable domain, rest sourced from reference TRBV5-1 and TRBJ1-6, is KAGVTQTPRYLIKTRGQQVTLSCSPISGHRSVSWYQQTPGQGLQFLFEYFSETQRNKGNFPGRFSGRQFSNSRSEMNVSTLELGDSALYLCASSLARGNYNSPLHFGNGTRLTVT.

In its sample, this clonotype was seen many times. The gene calls are TRBV7-9 and TRBJ1-1, with D unclear. Germline V lookup: CDR1 SEHNR, CDR2 FQNEAQ (reference sequence). CDR3 length: 13 amino acids. With 2 bases removed from V and 5 bases from J, the gap between germline ends came to 9 bases. The CDR3 nucleotides are TGTGCCAGCAGCTTAACGGTGTCGACTGAAGCTTTCTTT. Translated: CASSLTVSTEAFF.

Many counts were recorded for this clonotype. V and J are TRBV27 and TRBJ2-7, with D possibly matching TRBD2 (6 bases). The length of the CDR3 is 15 residues. The V end was cut by 6 bases, the J end by 2 bases, with 17 bases between. CDR1 MNHEY and CDR2 SMNVEV come from the germline V gene (reference sequence). The CDR3 spells CASSYVWGVAYEQYF. CDR3 bases: TGTGCCAGCAGCTACGTTTGGGGGGTTGCCTACGAGCAGTACTTC.

This chain links TRBV5-4 with TRBJ1-2; D gene unclear. The CDR3 spans 13 residues. V shed 4 bases and J shed 1 base, with 8 bases lying between them. CDR1 SGHNT and CDR2 YYREEE come from the germline V gene (reference sequence). This CDR3 is CASSPEHNYGYTF. For the CDR3, the DNA is TGTGCCAGCAGCCCGGAACATAACTATGGCTACACCTTC.

This clonotype was seen only a few times. The chain recombines TRBV5-1 with TRBJ2-3, with D possibly matching TRBD1 (6 bases). CDR1 and CDR2 from the germline V gene are SGHRS and YFSETQ. Trimming shortened V by 3 bases and J by 2 bases, and 10 bases separated the two germline ends. CDR3 length: 14 amino acids. This CDR3 reads CASSSQGATDTQYF. CDR3 bases: TGCGCCAGCAGCTCACAGGGTGCCACAGATACGCAGTATTTT. Filled out from reference TRBV5-1 and TRBJ2-3, the complete variable domain reads KAGVTQTPRYLIKTRGQQVTLSCSPISGHRSVSWYQQTPGQGLQFLFEYFSETQRNKGNFPGRFSGRQFSNSRSEMNVSTLELGDSALYLCASSSQGATDTQYFGPGTRLTVL.

This clonotype was picked up many times. The chain has TRBV5-1 and TRBJ2-5; 9 bases fit TRBD2. This CDR3 has 14 residues. V lost 4 bases to trimming and J lost 5 bases; unmatched junction nucleotides: 6. Germline CDR1 reads SGHRS; CDR2 reads YFSETQ. Here the CDR3 reads CASSRGRGGETQYF. The CDR3 DNA reads as TGCGCCAGCAGCCGCGGGAGGGGGGGCGAGACCCAGTACTTC.

This clonotype came up many times. The chain couples TRBV19 to TRBJ1-4, with D possibly TRBD1 on 5 matching bases. Trimming stripped 4 bases from V and 8 bases from J, with 26 bases between. This CDR3 is 18 amino acids long. CDR1 and CDR2 from the germline V gene are LNHDA and SQIVND (reference sequence). As DNA, the CDR3 is TGTGCCAGTAGTACTCGGGGGGTAGAAAGACGACCGGGAGAAAAACTGTTTTTT. Its translation: CASSTRGVERRPGEKLFF.

This clonotype was seen many times. V usage is TRBV20-1 and J usage is TRBJ1-4, with a weak D call TRBD1 (6 bases). The V end was cut by 3 bases, the J end by 5 bases, with 13 bases between. This CDR3 has 14 residues. The germline V gene has CDR1 DFQATT and CDR2 SNEGSKA (reference sequence). CDR3 in DNA: TGCAGTGCTAGGCCCCGGGGGGCGAATGAAAAACTGTTTTTT. Its protein is CSARPRGANEKLFF.

This chain links TRBV27 with TRBJ2-3; D is unresolved. Per germline, CDR1 MNHEY and CDR2 SMNVEV (reference sequence). The CDR3 contains 10 residues. Trimming shortened V by 10 bases and J by 1 base, and 3 bases separated the two germline ends. CDR3 amino acids: CATRTDTQYF. CDR3 DNA sequence: TGTGCCACACGCACAGATACGCAGTATTTT.

This clonotype was picked up many times. The chain combines TRBV12-3 or TRBV12-4 with TRBJ2-3; D perhaps matches TRBD2 (6 bases). The CDR3 runs to 14 residues. V was cut by 3 bases and J by 2 bases, with 9 bases left in between. CDR3 sequence (DNA): TGTGCCAGCAGTTTCGGGGGAGCCACAGATACGCAGTATTTT. It specifies CASSFGGATDTQYF.

This clonotype was counted ten times or more. The chain couples TRBV30 to TRBJ2-7; TRBD1 is a possible D gene (6 bases). Germline V CDR1 and CDR2: GTSNPN, SVGIG (reference sequence). Deletions cut 0 bases from V and 6 bases from J, with 24 bases between. The CDR3 totals 17 residues. This CDR3 reads CAWSVTLRQAHSGEQYF. The CDR3 region has the DNA TGTGCCTGGAGTGTAACCTTACGACAGGCTCATTCCGGCGAGCAGTACTTC.

V usage is TRBV3-1 and J usage is TRBJ2-4; TRBD2 might be the D (6 bases). Germline loops: CDR1 LGHDT, CDR2 YNNKEL (reference sequence). The CDR3 sequence is 16 residues long. The ends were cut back, 1 base at V and 3 bases at J, with 13 bases in the middle. CDR3 protein: CASSQAAGWSKNIQYF. The DNA of the CDR3 is TGTGCCAGCAGCCAAGCGGCGGGGTGGAGCAAAAACATTCAGTACTTC.

This clonotype was detected many times. The chain recombines TRBV12-3 or TRBV12-4 with TRBJ1-5; no clear D. V gave up 6 bases and J gave up 7 bases, with 16 bases separating them. The CDR3 spans 14 residues. The CDR3 region is CASSHTRFRQPQHF. CDR3 sequence (DNA): TGTGCCAGCAGCCACACCCGATTCCGGCAGCCCCAGCATTTT.